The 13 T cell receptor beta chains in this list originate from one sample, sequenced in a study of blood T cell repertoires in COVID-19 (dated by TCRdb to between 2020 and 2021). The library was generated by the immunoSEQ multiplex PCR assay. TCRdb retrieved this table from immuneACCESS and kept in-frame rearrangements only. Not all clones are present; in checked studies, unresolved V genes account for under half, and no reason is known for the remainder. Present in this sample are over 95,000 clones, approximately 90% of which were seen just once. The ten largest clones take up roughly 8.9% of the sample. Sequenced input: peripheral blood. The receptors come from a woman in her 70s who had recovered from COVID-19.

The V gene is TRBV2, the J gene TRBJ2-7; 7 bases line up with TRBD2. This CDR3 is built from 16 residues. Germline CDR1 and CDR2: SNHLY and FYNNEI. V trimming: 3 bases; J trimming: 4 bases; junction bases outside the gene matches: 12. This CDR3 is CASSETGREMSYEQYF. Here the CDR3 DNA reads TGTGCCAGCAGTGAGACGGGGCGGGAGATGTCATACGAGCAGTACTTC.

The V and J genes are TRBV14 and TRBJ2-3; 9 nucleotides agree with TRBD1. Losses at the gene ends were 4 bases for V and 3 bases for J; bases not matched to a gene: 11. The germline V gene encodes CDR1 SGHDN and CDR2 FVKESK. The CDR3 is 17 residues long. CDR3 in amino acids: CASSLRQGVQQTDTQYF. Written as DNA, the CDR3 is TGTGCCAGCAGCCTTCGACAGGGGGTTCAACAGACAGATACGCAGTATTTT.

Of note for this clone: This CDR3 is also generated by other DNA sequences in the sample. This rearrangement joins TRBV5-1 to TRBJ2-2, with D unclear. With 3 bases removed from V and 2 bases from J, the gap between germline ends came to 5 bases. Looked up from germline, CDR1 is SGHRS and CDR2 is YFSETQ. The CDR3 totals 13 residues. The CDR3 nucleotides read TGCGCCAGCAGCTCACAAAACACCGGGGAGCTGTTTTTT. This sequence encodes CASSSQNTGELFF.

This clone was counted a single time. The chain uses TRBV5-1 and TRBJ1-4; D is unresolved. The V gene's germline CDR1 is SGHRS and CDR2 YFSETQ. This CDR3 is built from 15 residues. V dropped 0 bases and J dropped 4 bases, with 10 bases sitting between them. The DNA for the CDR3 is TGCGCCAGCAGCTTGGGGCAGGCCATTAATGAAAAACTGTTTTTT. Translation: CASSLGQAINEKLFF.

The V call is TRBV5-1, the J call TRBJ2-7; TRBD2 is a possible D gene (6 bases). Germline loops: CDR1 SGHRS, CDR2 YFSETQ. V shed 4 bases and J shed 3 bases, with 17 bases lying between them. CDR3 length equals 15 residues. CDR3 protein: CASSRRRVEGYEQYF. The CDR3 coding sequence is TGCGCCAGCAGCCGAAGAAGGGTGGAGGGCTACGAGCAGTACTTC.

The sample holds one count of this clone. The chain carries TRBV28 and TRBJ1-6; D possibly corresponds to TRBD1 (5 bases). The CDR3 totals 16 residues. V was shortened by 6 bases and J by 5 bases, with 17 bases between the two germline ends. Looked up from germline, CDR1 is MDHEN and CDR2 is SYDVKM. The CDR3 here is CASRWGGSGNNSPLHF. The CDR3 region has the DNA TGTGCCAGCAGATGGGGGGGGTCAGGAAATAATTCACCCCTCCACTTT.

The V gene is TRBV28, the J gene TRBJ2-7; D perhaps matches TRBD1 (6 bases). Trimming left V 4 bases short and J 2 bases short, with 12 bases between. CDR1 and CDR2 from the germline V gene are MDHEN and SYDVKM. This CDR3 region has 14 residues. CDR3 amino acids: CASSSTGPPYEQYF. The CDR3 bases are TGTGCCAGCAGTTCTACAGGGCCCCCCTACGAGCAGTACTTC.

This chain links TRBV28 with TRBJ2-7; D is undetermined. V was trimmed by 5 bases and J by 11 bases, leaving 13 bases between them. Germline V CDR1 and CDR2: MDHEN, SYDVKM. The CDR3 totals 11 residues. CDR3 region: CASSNLGGKYF. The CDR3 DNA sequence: TGTGCCAGCAGTAACCTCGGCGGCAAGTACTTC.

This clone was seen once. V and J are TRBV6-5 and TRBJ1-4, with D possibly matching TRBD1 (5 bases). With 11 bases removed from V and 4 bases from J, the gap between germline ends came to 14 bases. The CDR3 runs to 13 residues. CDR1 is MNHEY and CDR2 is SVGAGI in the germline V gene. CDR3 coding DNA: TGTGCCGCGACCAGGGACTTTAATGAAAAACTGTTTTTT. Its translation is CAATRDFNEKLFF.

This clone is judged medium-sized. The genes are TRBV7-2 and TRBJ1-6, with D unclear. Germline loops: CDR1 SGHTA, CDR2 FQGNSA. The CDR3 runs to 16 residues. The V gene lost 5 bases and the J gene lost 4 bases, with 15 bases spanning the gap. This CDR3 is CASSLREALYNSPLHF. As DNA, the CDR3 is TGTGCCAGCAGCCTAAGAGAGGCCTTATATAATTCACCCCTCCACTTT.

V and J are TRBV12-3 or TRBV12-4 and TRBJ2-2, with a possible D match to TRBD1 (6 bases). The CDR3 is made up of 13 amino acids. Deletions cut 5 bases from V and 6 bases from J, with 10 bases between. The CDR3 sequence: CASSRQVPGELFF. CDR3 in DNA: TGTGCCAGCAGTCGACAGGTTCCCGGGGAGCTGTTTTTT.

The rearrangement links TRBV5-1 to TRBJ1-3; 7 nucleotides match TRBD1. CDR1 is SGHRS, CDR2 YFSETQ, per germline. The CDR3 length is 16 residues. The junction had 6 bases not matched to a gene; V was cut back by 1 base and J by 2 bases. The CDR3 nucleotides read TGCGCCAGCAGCTTGTCGACAGGGTACACTGGAAACACCATATATTTT. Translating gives CASSLSTGYTGNTIYF.

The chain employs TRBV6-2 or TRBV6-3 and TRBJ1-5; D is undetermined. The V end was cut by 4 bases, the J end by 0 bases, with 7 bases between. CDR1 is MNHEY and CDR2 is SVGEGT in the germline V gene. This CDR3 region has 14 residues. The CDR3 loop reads CASSSSYSNQPQHF. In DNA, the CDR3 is TGTGCCAGCAGTTCCTCATATAGCAATCAGCCCCAGCATTTT.